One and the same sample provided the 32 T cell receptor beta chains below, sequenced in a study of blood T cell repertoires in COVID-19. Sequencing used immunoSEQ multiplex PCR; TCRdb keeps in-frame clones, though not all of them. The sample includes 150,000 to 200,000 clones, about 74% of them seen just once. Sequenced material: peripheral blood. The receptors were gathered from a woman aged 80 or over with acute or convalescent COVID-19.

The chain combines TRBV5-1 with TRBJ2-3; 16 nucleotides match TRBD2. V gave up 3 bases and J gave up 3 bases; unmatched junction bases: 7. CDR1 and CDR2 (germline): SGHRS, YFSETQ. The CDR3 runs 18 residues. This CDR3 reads CASSSGLAGGQATDTQYF. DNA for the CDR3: TGCGCCAGCAGCTCGGGACTAGCGGGAGGGCAGGCAACAGATACGCAGTATTTT.

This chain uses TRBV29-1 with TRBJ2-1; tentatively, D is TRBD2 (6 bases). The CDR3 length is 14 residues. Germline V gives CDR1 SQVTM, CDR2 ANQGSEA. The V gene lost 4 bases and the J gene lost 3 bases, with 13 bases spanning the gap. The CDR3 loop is CSVGGPGVYNEQFF. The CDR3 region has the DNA TGCAGCGTTGGGGGCCCGGGGGTCTACAATGAGCAGTTCTTC.

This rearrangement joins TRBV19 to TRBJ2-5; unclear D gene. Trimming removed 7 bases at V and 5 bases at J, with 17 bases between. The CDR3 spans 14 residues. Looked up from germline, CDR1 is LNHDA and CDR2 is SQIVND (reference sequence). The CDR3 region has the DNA TGTGCCAGTACCTATTCGTCGGCGGCGGAGACCCAGTACTTC. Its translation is CASTYSSAAETQYF.

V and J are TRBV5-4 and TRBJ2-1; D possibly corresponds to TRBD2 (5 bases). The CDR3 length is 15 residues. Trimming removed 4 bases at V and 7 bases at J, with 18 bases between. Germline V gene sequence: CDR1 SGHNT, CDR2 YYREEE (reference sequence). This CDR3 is CASSPAPSGLNEQFF. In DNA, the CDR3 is TGTGCCAGCAGCCCCGCGCCTTCGGGGTTGAATGAGCAGTTCTTC.

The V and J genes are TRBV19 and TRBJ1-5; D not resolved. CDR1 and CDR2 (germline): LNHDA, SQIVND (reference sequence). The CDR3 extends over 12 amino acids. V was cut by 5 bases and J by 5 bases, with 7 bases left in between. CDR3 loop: CASSFVDQPQHF. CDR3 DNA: TGTGCCAGTAGTTTCGTTGATCAGCCCCAGCATTTT.

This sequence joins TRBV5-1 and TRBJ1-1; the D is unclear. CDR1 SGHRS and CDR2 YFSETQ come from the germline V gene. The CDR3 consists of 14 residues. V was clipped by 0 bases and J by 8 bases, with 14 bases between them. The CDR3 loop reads CASSLGRLEEEAFF. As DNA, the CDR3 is TGCGCCAGCAGCTTGGGAAGGTTAGAGGAAGAAGCTTTCTTT.

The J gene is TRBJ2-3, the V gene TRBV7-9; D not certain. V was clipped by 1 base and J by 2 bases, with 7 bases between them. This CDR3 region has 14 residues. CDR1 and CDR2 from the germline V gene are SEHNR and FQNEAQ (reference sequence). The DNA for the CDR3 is TGTGCCAGCAGCTTAGAAGGAGTCACAGATACGCAGTATTTT. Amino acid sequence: CASSLEGVTDTQYF. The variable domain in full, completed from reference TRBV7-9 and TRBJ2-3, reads DTGVSQNPRHKITKRGQNVTFRCDPISEHNRLYWYRQTLGQGPEFLTYFQNEAQLEKSRLLSDRFSAERPKGSFSTLEIQRTEQGDSAMYLCASSLEGVTDTQYFGPGTRLTVL.

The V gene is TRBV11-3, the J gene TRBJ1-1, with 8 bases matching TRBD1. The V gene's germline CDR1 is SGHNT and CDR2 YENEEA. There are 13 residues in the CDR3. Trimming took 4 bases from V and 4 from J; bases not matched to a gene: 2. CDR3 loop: CASSSQGATEAFF. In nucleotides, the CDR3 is TGTGCCAGCAGCTCCCAGGGGGCCACTGAAGCTTTCTTT. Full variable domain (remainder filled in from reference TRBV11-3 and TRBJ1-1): EAGVVQSPRYKIIEKKQPVAFWCNPISGHNTLYWYLQNLGQGPELLIRYENEEAVDDSQLPKDRFSAERLKGVDSTLKIQPAELGDSAVYLCASSSQGATEAFFGQGTRLTVV.

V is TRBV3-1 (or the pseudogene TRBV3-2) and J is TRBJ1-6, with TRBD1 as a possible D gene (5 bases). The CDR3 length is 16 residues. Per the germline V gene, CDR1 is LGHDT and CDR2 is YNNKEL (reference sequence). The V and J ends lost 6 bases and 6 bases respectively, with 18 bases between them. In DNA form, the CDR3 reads TGTGCCAGCAGTCGAGCGCGGGACGGAGGTAATTCACCCCTCCACTTT. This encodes CASSRARDGGNSPLHF.

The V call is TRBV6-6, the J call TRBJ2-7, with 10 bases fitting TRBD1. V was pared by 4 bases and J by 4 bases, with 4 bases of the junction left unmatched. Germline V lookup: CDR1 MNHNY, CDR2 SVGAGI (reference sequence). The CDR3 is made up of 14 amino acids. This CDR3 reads CASSSTGGNYEQYF. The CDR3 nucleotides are TGTGCCAGCAGTTCGACAGGGGGCAATTACGAGCAGTACTTC.

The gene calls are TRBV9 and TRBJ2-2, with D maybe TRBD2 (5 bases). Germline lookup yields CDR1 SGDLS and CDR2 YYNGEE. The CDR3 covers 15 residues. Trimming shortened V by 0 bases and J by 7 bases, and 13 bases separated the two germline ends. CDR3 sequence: CASSVVVGEGGELFF. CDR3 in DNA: TGTGCCAGCAGCGTAGTGGTGGGAGAGGGCGGGGAGCTGTTTTTT.

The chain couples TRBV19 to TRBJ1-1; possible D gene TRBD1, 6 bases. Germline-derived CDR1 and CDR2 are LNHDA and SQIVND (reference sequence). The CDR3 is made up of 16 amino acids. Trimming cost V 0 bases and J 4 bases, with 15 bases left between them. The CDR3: CASSIDLGAGATEAFF. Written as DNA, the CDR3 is TGTGCCAGTAGTATAGATCTTGGGGCGGGGGCCACTGAAGCTTTCTTT. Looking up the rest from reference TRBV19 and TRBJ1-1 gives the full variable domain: DGGITQSPKYLFRKEGQNVTLSCEQNLNHDAMYWYRQDPGQGLRLIYYSQIVNDFQKGDIAEGYSVSREKKESFPLTVTSAQKNPTAFYLCASSIDLGAGATEAFFGQGTRLTVV.

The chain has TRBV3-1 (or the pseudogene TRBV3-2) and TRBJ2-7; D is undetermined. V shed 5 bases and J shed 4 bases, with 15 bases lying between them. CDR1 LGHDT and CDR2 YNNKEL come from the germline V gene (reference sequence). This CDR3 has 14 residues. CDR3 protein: CASSTGHSSYEQYF. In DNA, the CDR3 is TGTGCCAGCAGCACTGGGCACTCTTCTTACGAGCAGTACTTC.

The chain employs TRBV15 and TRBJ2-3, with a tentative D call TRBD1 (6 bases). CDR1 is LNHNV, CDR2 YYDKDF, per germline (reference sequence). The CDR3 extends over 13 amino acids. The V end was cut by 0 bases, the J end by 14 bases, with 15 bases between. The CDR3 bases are TGTGCCACCAGCAGAGATCTTCACAGGGAGAGGTATTTT. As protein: CATSRDLHRERYF.

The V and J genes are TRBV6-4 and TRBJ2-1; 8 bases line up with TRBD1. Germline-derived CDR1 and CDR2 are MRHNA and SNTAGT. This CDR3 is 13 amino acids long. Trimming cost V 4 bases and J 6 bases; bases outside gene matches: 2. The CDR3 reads CASSGTGINEQFF. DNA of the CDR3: TGTGCCAGCAGTGGGACAGGGATCAATGAGCAGTTCTTC.

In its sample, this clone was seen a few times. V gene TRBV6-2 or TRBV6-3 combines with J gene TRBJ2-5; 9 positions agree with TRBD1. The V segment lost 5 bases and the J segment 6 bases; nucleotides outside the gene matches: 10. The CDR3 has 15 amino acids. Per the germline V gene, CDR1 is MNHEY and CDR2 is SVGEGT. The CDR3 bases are TGTGCCAGCAGTCAAGAATCCGGGACAGGGAAGACCCAGTACTTC. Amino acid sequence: CASSQESGTGKTQYF.

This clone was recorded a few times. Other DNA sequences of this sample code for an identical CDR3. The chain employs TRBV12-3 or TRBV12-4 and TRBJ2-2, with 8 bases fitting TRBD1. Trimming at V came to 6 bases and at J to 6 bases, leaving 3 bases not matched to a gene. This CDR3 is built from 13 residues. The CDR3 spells CASSPGGPGELFF. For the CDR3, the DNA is TGTGCCAGCAGCCCAGGGGGCCCCGGGGAGCTGTTTTTT.

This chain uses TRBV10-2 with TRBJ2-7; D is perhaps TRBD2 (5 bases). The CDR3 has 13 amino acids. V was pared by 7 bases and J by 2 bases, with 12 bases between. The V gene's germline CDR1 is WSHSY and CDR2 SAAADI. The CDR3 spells CASTPPGTYEQYF. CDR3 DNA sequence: TGCGCCAGCACTCCCCCCGGGACCTACGAGCAGTACTTC.

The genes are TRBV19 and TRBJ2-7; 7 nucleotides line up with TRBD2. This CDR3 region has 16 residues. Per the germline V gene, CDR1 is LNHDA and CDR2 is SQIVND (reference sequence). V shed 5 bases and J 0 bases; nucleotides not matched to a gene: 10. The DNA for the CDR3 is TGTGCCAGTAGTCCAGGAGCGGGAATAAGCTCCTACGAGCAGTACTTC. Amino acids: CASSPGAGISSYEQYF.

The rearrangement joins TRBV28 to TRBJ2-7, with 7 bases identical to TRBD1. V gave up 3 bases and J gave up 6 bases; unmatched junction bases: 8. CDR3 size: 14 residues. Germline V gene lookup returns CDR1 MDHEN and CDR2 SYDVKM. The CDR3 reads CASSFHRGIGEQYF. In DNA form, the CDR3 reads TGTGCCAGCAGTTTCCACAGGGGCATAGGCGAGCAGTACTTC.

The CDR3 nucleotides read TGTGCCAGCAGCGAGAGACAGGGGGGTACCGGGGAGCTGTTTTTT. Protein product: CASSERQGGTGELFF. The chain has TRBV28 and TRBJ2-2, with 9 bases lining up with TRBD1. Germline V lookup: CDR1 MDHEN, CDR2 SYDVKM. The CDR3 is 15 amino acids. The ends lost 6 bases at V and 5 bases at J; junction bases unmatched: 7.

The CDR3 reads CASTLAGRADEQYF. For the CDR3, the DNA is TGTGCCAGCACCCTAGCGGGACGGGCAGACGAGCAGTACTTC. This chain connects TRBV6-6 to TRBJ2-7; 9 nucleotides agree with TRBD2. The CDR3 has 14 amino acids. CDR1 is MNHNY and CDR2 is SVGAGI in the germline V gene (reference sequence). Trimming cost V 7 bases and J 5 bases; bases outside gene matches: 9.

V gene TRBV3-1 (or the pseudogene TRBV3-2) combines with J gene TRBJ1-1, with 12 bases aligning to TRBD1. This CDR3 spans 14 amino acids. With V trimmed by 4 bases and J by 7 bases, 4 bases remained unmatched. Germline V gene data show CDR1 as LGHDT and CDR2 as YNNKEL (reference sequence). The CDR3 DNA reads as TGTGCCAGCAGCCCCCGGGACAGGGGGCTTGAAGCTTTCTTT. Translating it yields CASSPRDRGLEAFF.

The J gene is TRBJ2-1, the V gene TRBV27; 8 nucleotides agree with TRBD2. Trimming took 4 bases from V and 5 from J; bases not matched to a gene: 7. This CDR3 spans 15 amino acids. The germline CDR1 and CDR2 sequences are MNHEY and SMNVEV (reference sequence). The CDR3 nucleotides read TGTGCCAGCAGTTACCCGGGACTAGGGAACAATGAGCAGTTCTTC. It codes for CASSYPGLGNNEQFF.

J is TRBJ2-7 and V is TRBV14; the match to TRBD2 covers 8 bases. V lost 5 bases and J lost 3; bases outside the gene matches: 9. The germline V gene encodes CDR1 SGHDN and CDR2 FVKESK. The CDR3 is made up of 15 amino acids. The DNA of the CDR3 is TGTGCCAGCAGCTCCTTAGCGGGACCGTACTACGAGCAGTACTTC. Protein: CASSSLAGPYYEQYF.

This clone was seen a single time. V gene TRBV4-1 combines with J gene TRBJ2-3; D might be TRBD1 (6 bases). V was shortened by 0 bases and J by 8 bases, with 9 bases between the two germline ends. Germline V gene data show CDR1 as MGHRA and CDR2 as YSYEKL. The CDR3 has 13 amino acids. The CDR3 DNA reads TGCGCCAGCAGCCAAGAACAGGGCTTTACGCAGTATTTT. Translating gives CASSQEQGFTQYF.

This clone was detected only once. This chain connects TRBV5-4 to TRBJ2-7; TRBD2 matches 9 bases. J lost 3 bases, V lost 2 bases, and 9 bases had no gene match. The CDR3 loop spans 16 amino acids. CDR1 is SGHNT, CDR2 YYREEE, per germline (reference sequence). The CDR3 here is CASSLGNSGGHYEQYF. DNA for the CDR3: TGTGCCAGCAGCTTAGGTAATAGCGGGGGACACTACGAGCAGTACTTC. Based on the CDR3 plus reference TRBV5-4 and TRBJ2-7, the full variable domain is ETGVTQSPTHLIKTRGQQVTLRCSSQSGHNTVSWYQQALGQGPQFIFQYYREEENGRGNFPPRFSGLQFPNYSSELNVNALELDDSALYLCASSLGNSGGHYEQYFGPGTRLTVT.

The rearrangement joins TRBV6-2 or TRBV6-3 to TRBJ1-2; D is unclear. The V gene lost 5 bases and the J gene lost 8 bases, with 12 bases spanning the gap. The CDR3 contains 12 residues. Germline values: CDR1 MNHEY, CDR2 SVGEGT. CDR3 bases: TGTGCCAGCAGTCACGGGAAGTTCGGCTACACCTTC. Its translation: CASSHGKFGYTF.

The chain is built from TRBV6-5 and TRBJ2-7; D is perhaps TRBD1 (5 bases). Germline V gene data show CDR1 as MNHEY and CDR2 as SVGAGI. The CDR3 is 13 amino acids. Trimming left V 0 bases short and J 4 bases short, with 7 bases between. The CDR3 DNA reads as TGTGCCAGCAGTTACTCGACAGATTACGAGCAGTACTTC. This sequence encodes CASSYSTDYEQYF.

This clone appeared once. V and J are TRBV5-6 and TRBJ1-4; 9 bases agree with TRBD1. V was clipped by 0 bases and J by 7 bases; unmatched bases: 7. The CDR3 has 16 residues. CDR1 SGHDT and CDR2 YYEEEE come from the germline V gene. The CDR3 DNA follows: TGTGCCAGCAGCTTGGTCACCGGGACAGGGAGTGAAAAACTGTTTTTT. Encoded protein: CASSLVTGTGSEKLFF. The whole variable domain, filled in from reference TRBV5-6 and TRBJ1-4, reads DAGVTQSPTHLIKTRGQQVTLRCSPKSGHDTVSWYQQALGQGPQFIFQYYEEEERQRGNFPDRFSGHQFPNYSSELNVNALLLGDSALYLCASSLVTGTGSEKLFFGSGTQLSVL.

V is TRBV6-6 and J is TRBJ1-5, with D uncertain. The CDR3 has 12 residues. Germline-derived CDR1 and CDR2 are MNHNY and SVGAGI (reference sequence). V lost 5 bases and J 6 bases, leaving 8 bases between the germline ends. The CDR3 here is CASSMGTQPQHF. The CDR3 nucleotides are TGTGCCAGCAGTATGGGCACTCAGCCCCAGCATTTT.

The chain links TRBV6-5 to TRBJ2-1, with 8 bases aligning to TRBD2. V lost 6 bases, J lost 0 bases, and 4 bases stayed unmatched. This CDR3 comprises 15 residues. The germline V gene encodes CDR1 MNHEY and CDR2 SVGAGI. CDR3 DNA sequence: TGTGCCAGCAGGCAAGCGGGAGTCTCCTACAATGAGCAGTTCTTC. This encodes CASRQAGVSYNEQFF.